The T cell receptor beta chain under discussion was sequenced for a study of cytomegalovirus exposure and HLA in healthy donors. The study sampled nominally healthy donors, though unrecorded immune exposures were likely. Note on this clone: Its target is unknown.

Study results and limitations: A later analysis showed that HLA-associated TCR beta chains had undergone more clonal expansion than equally common others. Follow-up analysis later connected one missense variant in DCLRE1C with trimming of TCR beta V- and J-genes. Researchers catalogued approximately 170 TCR beta chains as cytomegalovirus-associated.

PCR amplification relied on 60 Vbeta primers (plus 13 Jbeta primers). The table came from immunoSEQ multiplex PCR; TCRdb's copy has only in-frame clones and leaves some out. The table lists about 130,000 clones, 65% to 85% of them singletons. The source is a man aged 18 to 29 in good health and CMV-seropositive. What was sequenced was PBMCs.

CDR3: CASSEPGSTRGGEAFF. The CDR3 nucleotides are TGTGCCAGCAGTGAACCGGGCAGCACCCGGGGGGGTGAAGCTTTCTTT. The chain joins TRBV2 to TRBJ1-1, with D possibly TRBD1 on 5 matching bases. This CDR3 contains 16 residues. In germline, CDR1 is SNHLY, CDR2 FYNNEI. The V end was cut by 2 bases, the J end by 7 bases, with 20 bases between.